The clone carrying this T cell receptor beta chain has a handful of counts. The antigen is undetermined. Trimming removed 0 bases from V and 6 bases from J; junction bases left unmatched: 11. The CDR3 loop spans 16 amino acids. Germline V gene lookup returns CDR1 LNHDA and CDR2 SQIVND (reference sequence). This specimen comes from a study of cytomegalovirus exposure and HLA in healthy donors. Primers included in the PCR were 60 Vbeta and 13 Jbeta primers. Sequenced by immunoSEQ multiplex PCR; TCRdb stores in-frame clones only, minus some. The sample holds 100,000 or so clones, about 80% seen once. Findings and caveats of the study: On later analysis, the bulk of CMV-associated TCR beta chains appeared to be HLA-restricted. Despite most TCR sequences being rare, some public TCRs occurred in many donors. According to an earlier analysis, most TCR beta V segments yielded productive rearrangements about 87% or about 30% of the time. TCR association rates varied by HLA locus in a later analysis, with DRB1 highest and HLA-C lowest.

The sequenced sample was PBMCs. The receptor's source is a man in his forties or fifties in good health and CMV-seronegative. The chain is built from TRBV19 and TRBJ2-7; 7 bases fit TRBD1. CDR3 residues: CASSIDGTGALGEQYF. The CDR3, as DNA: TGTGCCAGTAGTATAGATGGAACAGGGGCATTGGGCGAGCAGTACTTC.